This is a list of T cell receptor beta chains from one sample in a study of T cell changes during pregnancy in multiple sclerosis. TCRdb's table, derived via immunoSEQ multiplex PCR, lists solely in-frame clones and lacks some. Of 65,000 to 85,000 clones in the sample, more than 80% were seen once. The sample in question was CD4+ T cells from peripheral blood mononuclear cells, obtained before pregnancy. The receptors derive from a female donor with multiple sclerosis, enrolled in a pregnancy study. CDR3s include the opening cysteine and the closing phenylalanine or tryptophan. The D gene is left open where the match is weak. Rows give clone size only sometimes, using once, few, many, or a class for an expanded clone.

clone_size,j_call,d_call,v_call,cdr3_nt,cdr3_aa
-,TRBJ1-2,-,TRBV15,TGTGCCACCAGCAGAGGAAGGGGGTCAGGCTATGGCTACACCTTC,CATSRGRGSGYGYTF
-,TRBJ1-1,-,TRBV6-1,TGTGCCAGCAGCGTACAGGAGAACACTGAAGCTTTCTTT,CASSVQENTEAFF
once,TRBJ2-5,TRBD1,TRBV19,TGTGCCAGCGAGGGGGCCGCACAAGAGACCCAGTACTTC,CASEGAAQETQYF
-,TRBJ1-1,-,TRBV2,TGTGCCAGCAGGGGCCTACAGGGTCTAGAGACTGAAGCTTTCTTT,CASRGLQGLETEAFF
once,TRBJ2-3,TRBD2,TRBV9,TGTGCCAGCAGCACAGGCCTAGCGGGAGGAACAGATACGCAGTATTTT,CASSTGLAGGTDTQYF
once,TRBJ2-5,TRBD2,TRBV7-9,TGTGCCAGCAGCCCAGGGGGACTAGCGGGGGGGCTCCAAGAGACCCAGTACTTC,CASSPGGLAGGLQETQYF
-,TRBJ1-6,-,TRBV5-4,TGTGCCAGCAGCTTGGCGAGCAATTCACCCCTCCACTTT,CASSLASNSPLHF
-,TRBJ2-7,TRBD1,TRBV19,TGTGCCAGTAGTATTGTCGGGGGACAGGGTCCCTACGAGCAGTACTTC,CASSIVGGQGPYEQYF
-,TRBJ1-4,TRBD1,TRBV5-4,TGTGCCAGCAGCTTTCCGGGACAGGGGGATGAAAAACTGTTTTTT,CASSFPGQGDEKLFF
few,TRBJ1-5,TRBD1,TRBV6-5,TGTGCCAGCAGACAAGACAGGGCCTCCTCGCAGCCCCAGCATTTT,CASRQDRASSQPQHF
-,TRBJ1-2,-,TRBV28,TGTGCCAGCAGTTTACAGAACTATGGCTACACCTTC,CASSLQNYGYTF
-,TRBJ2-5,TRBD2,TRBV5-4,TGTGCCAGCAGCGGGGGACTAGCGCCAGAGACCCAGTACTTC,CASSGGLAPETQYF
-,TRBJ2-7,TRBD2,TRBV5-4,TGTGCCAGCAGCTTGGCCAGCGGGGGCCTCTACGAGCAGTACTTC,CASSLASGGLYEQYF
-,TRBJ2-7,TRBD1,TRBV9,TGTGCCAGCAGCGTAACAGGGGGCGTAGACGAGCAGTACTTC,CASSVTGGVDEQYF
-,TRBJ1-1,-,TRBV6-5,TGTGCCAGCAGTTACGGGCAGGGCCCTGAAGCTTTCTTT,CASSYGQGPEAFF
-,TRBJ1-6,-,TRBV19,TGTGCCAGTAGGGGGGGGCAGGGTGGTAATTCACCCCTCCACTTT,CASRGGQGGNSPLHF
-,TRBJ2-1,TRBD1,TRBV29-1,TGCAGCGTTGAAGTGGGACAGGCAGTGGGGGGGCAGTTCTTC,CSVEVGQAVGGQFF